This T cell receptor (beta chain) emerged from a study of cytomegalovirus exposure and HLA in healthy donors. Findings and caveats of the study: Most CMV-associated TCR beta chains appeared HLA-restricted in a later analysis.

With regard to this clone: Its antigen is unidentified.

The V gene's germline CDR1 is SGDLS and CDR2 YYNGEE. This CDR3 region has 14 residues. Trimming took 4 bases from V and 8 from J, leaving 15 bases between them. PCR was performed using 60 Vbeta and 13 Jbeta primers. Profiling relied on immunoSEQ multiplex PCR, and the TCRdb table lists in-frame clones only, not all of them. Seen in this sample are about 46,000 clones; the ten most common clones hold approximately 1.2%. The J gene is TRBJ1-4, the V gene TRBV9; maybe TRBD1 (5 bases). The receptor was isolated from a woman aged 40 to 49 in good health and CMV-seronegative. The sample was PBMCs. DNA of the CDR3: TGTGCCAGCAGCCCCAGGGTCGGACGCGAAAAACTGTTTTTT. This translates into CASSPRVGREKLFF.